The sequence of this TCR beta chain was determined in a study of beta chain features in type 1 diabetes. The germline CDR1 and CDR2 sequences are MNHNY and SVGAGI (reference sequence). The V end was cut by 4 bases, the J end by 2 bases, with 12 bases between. The CDR3 spans 15 residues. Study-wide results and limits: When Type 1 diabetes patients were examined, their TCRB CDR3s proved moderately but significantly shorter in all four CD4+ subsets.

This clone has more than one count but fewer than ten. Its antigen is undetermined. TCRB transcripts that were expressed got sequenced, as all of the isolated RNA had been reverse transcribed. Only in-frame clones appear in the TCRdb table, and some are missing; sequencing was by immunoSEQ multiplex PCR. The data contain more than 300,000 clones, roughly 9.8% of them singletons. The source of this sequence is a man younger than 45 with type 1 diabetes. The material sequenced was central memory CD4+ T cells from blood. V gene TRBV6-6 combines with J gene TRBJ2-1, with a tentative D call TRBD2 (6 bases). The CDR3 DNA follows: TGTGCCAGCAGTTCTTCAGGGAGGCCCTACAATGAGCAGTTCTTC. This encodes CASSSSGRPYNEQFF.